These 8 T cell receptor beta chains originate from one sample sequenced in a study of glioma-infiltrating T cells after dendritic cell vaccination. TCRdb keeps only in-frame clones here, not all; method: immunoSEQ multiplex PCR. Seen here are 85,000 to 100,000 clones, 85% observed once, and the top ten hold roughly 8.4%. Specified time point: after dendritic cell vaccination, including at tumor progression/relapse. The specimen comprised blood, sampled after dendritic cell vaccination. The receptors derive from a human donor with glioblastoma.

The V call is TRBV18, the J call TRBJ2-5, with 8 nucleotides matching TRBD1. Germline V gives CDR1 KGHSH, CDR2 LQKENI. CDR3 size: 13 residues. V lost 3 bases and J lost 3; bases outside the gene matches: 0. Here the CDR3 DNA reads TGTGCCAGCTCACCGGGACAGGAAGAGACCCAGTACTTC. Its translation is CASSPGQEETQYF.

The chain employs TRBV5-1 and TRBJ1-4; tentatively, D is TRBD1 (5 bases). Germline CDR1 is SGHRS and CDR2 is YFSETQ. CDR3 length: 15 residues. Trimming left V 6 bases short and J 4 bases short, with 16 bases between. CDR3 DNA sequence: TGCGCCAGCATGAGGGGTTTTAGCGGTAATGAAAAACTGTTTTTT. Its protein is CASMRGFSGNEKLFF.

V gene TRBV28 combines with J gene TRBJ1-3, with 8 nucleotides matching TRBD1. With V trimmed by 4 bases and J by 2 bases, 10 bases remained unmatched. Germline V lookup: CDR1 MDHEN, CDR2 SYDVKM. This CDR3 spans 17 amino acids. CDR3 amino acids: CASSSPGQARPGNTIYF. The CDR3 nucleotides read TGTGCCAGCAGTTCACCGGGACAGGCCAGGCCTGGAAACACCATATATTTT.

The chain employs TRBV9 and TRBJ2-3; 9 bases line up with TRBD2. The CDR3 contains 15 residues. Per germline, CDR1 SGDLS and CDR2 YYNGEE. With V trimmed by 0 bases and J by 8 bases, 7 bases remained unmatched. The CDR3 region is CASSVGGRATGTQYF. The DNA for the CDR3 is TGTGCCAGCAGCGTAGGCGGGAGGGCCACTGGTACGCAGTATTTT.

This clone was picked up a small number of times. The chain uses TRBV11-3 and TRBJ2-1; 9 nucleotides agree with TRBD2. Per germline, CDR1 SGHNT and CDR2 YENEEA. V was pared by 5 bases and J by 8 bases, with 13 bases of the junction left unmatched. CDR3 size: 16 residues. CDR3 sequence: CASSPEGRGGVDEQFF. CDR3 bases: TGTGCCAGCAGCCCCGAGGGGCGGGGGGGCGTAGATGAGCAGTTCTTC.

This chain links TRBV6-6 with TRBJ2-7; D may be TRBD2 (7 bases). Trimming took 6 bases from V and 4 from J, leaving 22 bases between them. The CDR3 totals 16 residues. The germline V gene has CDR1 MNHNY and CDR2 SVGAGI (reference sequence). CDR3 DNA: TGTGCCAGCAGCCACACGGGGGGCGGTGGGCGATACGAGCAGTACTTC. Translation gives CASSHTGGGGRYEQYF.

This chain connects TRBV7-9 to TRBJ2-7; 10 bases are a match to TRBD1. The V gene's germline CDR1 is SEHNR and CDR2 FQNEAQ (reference sequence). The CDR3 extends over 19 amino acids. V shed 1 base, J shed 7 bases, and the junction held 19 bases outside the gene matches. The CDR3 coding sequence is TGTGCCAGCAGCTTAGAAAGTTGGTTAGGGACAGGGGACACTGGTGAGCAGTACTTC. Protein: CASSLESWLGTGDTGEQYF.

V usage is TRBV9 and J usage is TRBJ2-3; 16 bases agree with TRBD2. The CDR3 loop spans 17 amino acids. Germline-derived CDR1 and CDR2 are SGDLS and YYNGEE. The V segment lost 4 bases and the J segment 6 bases; nucleotides outside the gene matches: 8. The CDR3 DNA reads as TGTGCCAGCAGCAGAGGGACTAGCGGGGGGGCCGCGGATACGCAGTATTTT. Protein sequence: CASSRGTSGGAADTQYF.